This T cell receptor (beta chain) was profiled in a study of Graves' ophthalmopathy and Graves' hyperthyroidism. Study outcomes and limitations: Blood shared most expanded thyroid clonotypes above 0.001 frequency. Ophthalmopathy and stable hyperthyroidism were discriminated by a 13-signature model, with approximately 88% sensitivity and approximately 81% specificity.

This clonotype was seen many times. Its antigen is still unknown. The CDR3 length is 12 residues. The germline gives CDR1 MDHEN, CDR2 SYDVKM. Trimming took 5 bases from V and 7 from J, leaving 11 bases between them. CDR3 regions of TCR beta were amplified from RNA transcripts. After a first-round RT-PCR with HTBI primers, a second-round multiplex PCR was run. TCRdb re-called the multiplex PCR reads with MiXCR, one entry per CDR3 protein. Of a few hundred thousand distinct CDR3 sequences listed, 17% are singletons. Hyperthyroidism was classified as stable if no ophthalmopathy occurred within 18 months of follow-up. Other autoimmune diseases, uncontrolled infections, pregnancy and lactation each led to patient exclusion.

The sample was peripheral blood. The chain links TRBV28 to TRBJ2-5; unclear D gene. The sequence came from an adult woman with stable Graves' hyperthyroidism. The CDR3 DNA reads as TGTGCCAGCAGTCCCCGTGGTCGGACCCAGTACTTC. It translates to CASSPRGRTQYF.